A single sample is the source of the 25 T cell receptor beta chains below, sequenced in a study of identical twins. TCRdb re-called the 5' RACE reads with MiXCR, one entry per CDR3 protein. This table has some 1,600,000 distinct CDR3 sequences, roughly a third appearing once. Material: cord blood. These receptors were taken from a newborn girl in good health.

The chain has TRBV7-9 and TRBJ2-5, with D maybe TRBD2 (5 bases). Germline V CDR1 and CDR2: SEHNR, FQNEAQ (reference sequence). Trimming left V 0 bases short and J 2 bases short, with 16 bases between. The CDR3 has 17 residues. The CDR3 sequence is CASSLARAGPAQETQYF. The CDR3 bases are TGTGCCAGCAGCTTAGCGAGGGCGGGCCCTGCTCAAGAGACCCAGTACTTC. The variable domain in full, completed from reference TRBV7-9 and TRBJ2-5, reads DTGVSQNPRHKITKRGQNVTFRCDPISEHNRLYWYRQTLGQGPEFLTYFQNEAQLEKSRLLSDRFSAERPKGSFSTLEIQRTEQGDSAMYLCASSLARAGPAQETQYFGPGTRLLVL.

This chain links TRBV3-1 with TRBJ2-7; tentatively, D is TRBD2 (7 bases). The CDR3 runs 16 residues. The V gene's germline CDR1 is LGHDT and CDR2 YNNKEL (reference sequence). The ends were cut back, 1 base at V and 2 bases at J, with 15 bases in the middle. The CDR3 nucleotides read TGTGCCAGCAGCCAAGGTGCGGGGGCTTCCCCCTACGAGCAGTACTTC. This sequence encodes CASSQGAGASPYEQYF.

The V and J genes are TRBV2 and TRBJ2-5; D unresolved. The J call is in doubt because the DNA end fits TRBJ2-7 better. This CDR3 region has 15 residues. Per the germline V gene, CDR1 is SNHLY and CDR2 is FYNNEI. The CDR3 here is CASRPLRGGAYEQYF. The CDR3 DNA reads TGTGCCAGCAGGCCCCTGAGAGGCGGAGCCTACGAGCAGTACTTC.

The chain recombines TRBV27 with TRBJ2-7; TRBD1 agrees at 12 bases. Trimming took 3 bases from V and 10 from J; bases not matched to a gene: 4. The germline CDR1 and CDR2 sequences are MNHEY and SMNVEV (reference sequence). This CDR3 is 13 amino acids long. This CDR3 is CASSLGTGGTQYF. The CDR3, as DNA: TGTGCCAGCAGTTTGGGGACAGGGGGCACCCAGTACTTC.

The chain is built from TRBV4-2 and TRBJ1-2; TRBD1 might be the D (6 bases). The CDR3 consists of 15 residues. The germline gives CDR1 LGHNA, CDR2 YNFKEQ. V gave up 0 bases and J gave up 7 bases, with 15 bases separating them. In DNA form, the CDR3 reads TGTGCCAGCAGCCAAGATCAACAGGGACCCGGTGGCTACACCTTC. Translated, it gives CASSQDQQGPGGYTF.

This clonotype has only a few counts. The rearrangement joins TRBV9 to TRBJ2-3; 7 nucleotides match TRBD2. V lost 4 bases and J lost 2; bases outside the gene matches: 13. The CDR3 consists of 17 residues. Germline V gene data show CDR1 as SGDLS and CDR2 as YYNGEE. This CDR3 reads CASSPIGLVPFTDTQYF. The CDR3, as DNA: TGTGCCAGCAGCCCAATCGGACTAGTCCCTTTCACAGATACGCAGTATTTT. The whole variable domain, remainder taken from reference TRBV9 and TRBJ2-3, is DSGVTQTPKHLITATGQRVTLRCSPRSGDLSVYWYQQSLDQGLQFLIQYYNGEERAKGNILERFSAQQFPDLHSELNLSSLELGDSALYFCASSPIGLVPFTDTQYFGPGTRLTVL.

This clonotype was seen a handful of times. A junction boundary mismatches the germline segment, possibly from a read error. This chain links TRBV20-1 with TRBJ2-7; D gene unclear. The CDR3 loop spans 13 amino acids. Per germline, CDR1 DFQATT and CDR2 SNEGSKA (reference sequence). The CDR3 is CSAGERGTYEQYF. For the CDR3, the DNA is TGCAGTGCTGGAGAGAGAGGAACCTACGAGCAGTACTTC.

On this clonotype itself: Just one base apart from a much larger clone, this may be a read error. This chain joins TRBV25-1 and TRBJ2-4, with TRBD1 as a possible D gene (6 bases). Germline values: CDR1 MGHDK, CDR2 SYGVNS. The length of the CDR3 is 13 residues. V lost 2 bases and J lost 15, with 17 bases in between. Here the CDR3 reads CASSEPTGLERYF. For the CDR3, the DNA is TGTGCCAGCAGTGAACCCACAGGGTTAGAGCGGTACTTC.

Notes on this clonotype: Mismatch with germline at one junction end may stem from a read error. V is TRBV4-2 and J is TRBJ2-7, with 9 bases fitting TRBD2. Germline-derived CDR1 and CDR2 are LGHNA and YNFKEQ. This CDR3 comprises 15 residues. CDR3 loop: CASSQEGSGSAERYF. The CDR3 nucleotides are TGTGCCAGCAGCCAAGAGGGTAGCGGGAGTGCCGAGCGGTACTTC.

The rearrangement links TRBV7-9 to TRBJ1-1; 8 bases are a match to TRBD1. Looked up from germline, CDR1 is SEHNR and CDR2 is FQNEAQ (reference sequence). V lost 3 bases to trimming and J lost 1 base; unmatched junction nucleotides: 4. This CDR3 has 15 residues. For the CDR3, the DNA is TGTGCCAGCAGCTTGGGACAGGATCCGAACACTGAAGCTTTCTTT. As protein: CASSLGQDPNTEAFF.

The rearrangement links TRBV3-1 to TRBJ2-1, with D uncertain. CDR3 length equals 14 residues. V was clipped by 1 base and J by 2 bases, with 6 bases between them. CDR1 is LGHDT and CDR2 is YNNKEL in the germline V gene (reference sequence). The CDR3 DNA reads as TGTGCCAGCAGCCAAGTGGTAGCCTACAATGAGCAGTTCTTC. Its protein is CASSQVVAYNEQFF.

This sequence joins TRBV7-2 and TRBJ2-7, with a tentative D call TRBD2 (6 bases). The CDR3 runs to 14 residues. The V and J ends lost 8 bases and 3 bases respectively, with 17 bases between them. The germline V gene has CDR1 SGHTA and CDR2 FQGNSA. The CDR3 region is CASGFGSTLYEQYF. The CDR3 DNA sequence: TGTGCCAGCGGATTCGGGAGCACCCTCTACGAGCAGTACTTC.

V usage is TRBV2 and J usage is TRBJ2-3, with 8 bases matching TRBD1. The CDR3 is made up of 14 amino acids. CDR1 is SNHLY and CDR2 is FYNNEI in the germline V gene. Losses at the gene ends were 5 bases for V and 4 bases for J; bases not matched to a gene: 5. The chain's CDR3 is CASSPDRAPDTQYF. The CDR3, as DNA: TGTGCCAGCAGTCCGGACAGGGCCCCAGATACGCAGTATTTT.

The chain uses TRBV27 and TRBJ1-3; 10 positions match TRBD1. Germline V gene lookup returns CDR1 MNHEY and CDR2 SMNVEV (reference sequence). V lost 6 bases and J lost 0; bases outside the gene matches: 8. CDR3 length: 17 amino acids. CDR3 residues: CASSMTGGLSSGNTIYF. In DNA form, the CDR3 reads TGTGCCAGCAGCATGACAGGGGGCTTGAGCTCTGGAAACACCATATATTTT.

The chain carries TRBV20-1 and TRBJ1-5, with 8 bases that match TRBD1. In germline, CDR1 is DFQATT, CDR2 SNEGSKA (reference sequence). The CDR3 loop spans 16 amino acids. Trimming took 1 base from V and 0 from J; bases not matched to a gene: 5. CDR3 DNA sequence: TGCAGTGCTAGAGCCCGGACAGGGATTAGCAATCAGCCCCAGCATTTT. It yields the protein CSARARTGISNQPQHF.

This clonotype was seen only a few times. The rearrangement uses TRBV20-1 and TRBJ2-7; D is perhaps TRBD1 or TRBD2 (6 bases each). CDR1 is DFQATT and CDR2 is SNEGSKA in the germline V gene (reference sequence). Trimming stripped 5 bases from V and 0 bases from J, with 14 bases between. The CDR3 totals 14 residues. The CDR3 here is CSAPGGPSSYEQYF. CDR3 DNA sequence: TGCAGTGCTCCCGGGGGCCCGAGCTCCTACGAGCAGTACTTC.

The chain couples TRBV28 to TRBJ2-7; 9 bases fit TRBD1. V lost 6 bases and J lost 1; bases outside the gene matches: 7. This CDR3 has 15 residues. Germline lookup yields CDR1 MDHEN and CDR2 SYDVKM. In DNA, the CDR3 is TGTGCCAGCAGGCGCCCCGGGACAGGGTCCTACGAGCAGTACTTC. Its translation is CASRRPGTGSYEQYF.

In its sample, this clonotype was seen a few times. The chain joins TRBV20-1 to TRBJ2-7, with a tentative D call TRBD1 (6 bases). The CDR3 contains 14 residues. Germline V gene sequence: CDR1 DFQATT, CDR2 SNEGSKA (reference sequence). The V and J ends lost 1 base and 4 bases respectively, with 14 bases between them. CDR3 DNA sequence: TGCAGTGCTAGAGGTCGTGGACAGTTTTACGAGCAGTACTTC. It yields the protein CSARGRGQFYEQYF.

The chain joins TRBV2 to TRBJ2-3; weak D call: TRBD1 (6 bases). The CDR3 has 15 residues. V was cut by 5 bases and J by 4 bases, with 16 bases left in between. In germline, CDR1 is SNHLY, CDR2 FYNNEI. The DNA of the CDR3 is TGTGCCAGCAGTCCCGGACAGAAACGAGCAGATACGCAGTATTTT. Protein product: CASSPGQKRADTQYF.

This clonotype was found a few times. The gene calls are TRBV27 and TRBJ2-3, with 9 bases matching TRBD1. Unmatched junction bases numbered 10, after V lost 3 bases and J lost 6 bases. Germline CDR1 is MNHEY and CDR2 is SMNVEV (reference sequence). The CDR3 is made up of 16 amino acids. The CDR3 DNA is TGTGCCAGCAGTTTCCGGAACAGGGGGCATTGGGATACGCAGTATTTT. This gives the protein CASSFRNRGHWDTQYF.

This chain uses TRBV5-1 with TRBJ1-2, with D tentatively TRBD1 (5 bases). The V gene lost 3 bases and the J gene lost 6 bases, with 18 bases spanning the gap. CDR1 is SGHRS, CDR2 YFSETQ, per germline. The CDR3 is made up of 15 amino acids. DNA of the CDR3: TGCGCCAGCAGCTCTCAACAGGACGTCTACGATGGCTACACCTTC. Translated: CASSSQQDVYDGYTF.

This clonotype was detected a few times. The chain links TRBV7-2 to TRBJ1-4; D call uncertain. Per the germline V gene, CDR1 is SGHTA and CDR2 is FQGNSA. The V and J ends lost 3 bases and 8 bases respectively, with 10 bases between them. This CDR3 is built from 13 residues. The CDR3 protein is CASSLATREKLFF. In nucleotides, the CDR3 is TGTGCCAGCAGCTTGGCAACACGAGAAAAACTGTTTTTT.

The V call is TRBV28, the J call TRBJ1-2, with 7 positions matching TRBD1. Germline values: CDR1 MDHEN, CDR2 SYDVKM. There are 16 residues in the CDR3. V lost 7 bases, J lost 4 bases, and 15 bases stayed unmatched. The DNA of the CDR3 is TGTGCCAGCAAGGGCACATACAGGGGCTTGAGCTATGGCTACACCTTC. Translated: CASKGTYRGLSYGYTF.

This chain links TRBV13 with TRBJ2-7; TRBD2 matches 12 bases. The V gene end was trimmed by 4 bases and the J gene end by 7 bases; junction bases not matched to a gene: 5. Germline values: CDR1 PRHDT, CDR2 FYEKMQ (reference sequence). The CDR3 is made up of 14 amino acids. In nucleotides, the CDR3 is TGTGCCAGCAGCTGGACTAGCGGGATAAGGGAGCAGTACTTC. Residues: CASSWTSGIREQYF.

DNA for the CDR3: TGTGCCACCAGTGATCGGGGACTAGCGGGAGCCTACAATGAGCAGTACTTC. It specifies CATSDRGLAGAYNEQYF. This chain uses TRBV24-1 with TRBJ2-1; 14 positions match TRBD2. Near its end, the DNA agrees better with TRBJ2-7, so the J call may be wrong. The CDR3 covers 17 residues. Germline CDR1 is KGHDR and CDR2 is SFDVKD.